This TCR beta chain was identified in a study of blood T cell repertoires in COVID-19. The overall study: Sites across the United States, Italy and Spain contributed samples from acute and convalescent COVID-19. T cells, B-cell-depleted T cells, or PBMCs supplied cDNA or gDNA.

For this clone: An end of the junction differs from the germline gene, which may be a read error.

Authors' analysis steps: Nucleated cell counts were estimated from reference gene primer amplification. The data were produced by immunoSEQ multiplex PCR, yet TCRdb's version contains in-frame clones alone and is incomplete. That table gives V, J and clone size, and the DNA gave D and trimming. This sample has about 240,000 clones, with roughly four fifths found just once. The sequence came from a woman aged 18-29 years with acute or convalescent COVID-19. Sequencing was carried out using peripheral blood.

The CDR3 bases are TGCAGCGTTGAAGGCGAGGGACACGTCGCCTTC. Translation: CSVEGEGHVAF. The J gene is TRBJ1-2, the V gene TRBV29-1, with D perhaps matching TRBD1 (6 bases). This CDR3 region has 11 residues. The germline V gene has CDR1 SQVTM and CDR2 ANQGSEA.